This TCR beta chain was captured by sequencing in a study of CD8+ T cells in alopecia areata. Study-level information: The drug, oral tofacitinib, was given to treated patients at 5 to 10 mg twice daily. Disease severity was quantified as SALT score of affected scalp area.

Treatment described: oral pan-JAK inhibitor, 5-10 mg twice daily. Isolated RNA was reverse transcribed into cDNA used as the sequencing template. Only in-frame clones appear in the TCRdb table, and some are missing; sequencing was by immunoSEQ multiplex PCR. The sample holds roughly 230,000 clones, approximately 47% seen once. Trimming removed 0 bases at V and 8 bases at J, with 12 bases between. This CDR3 spans 14 amino acids. Germline lookup yields CDR1 SGHNT and CDR2 YYREEE (reference sequence). The starting material was CD4+ T cells sorted from blood, obtained around week 37, from a patient treated with tofacitinib. This sequence was found in a human donor with alopecia areata. The chain employs TRBV5-4 and TRBJ2-1; possible D gene TRBD2, 6 bases. CDR3 nucleotide sequence: TGTGCCAGCAGCTTGGGTCTAGCGAAAGATGAGCAGTTCTTC. It codes for CASSLGLAKDEQFF.